This is a list of T cell receptor beta chains from one sample in a study of T cell repertoires in cytomegalovirus infection. Their recognized antigens are unknown. TCRdb re-analysed the reads in MiXCR, keeping a single row per CDR3 protein. The table lists around 230,000 distinct CDR3 sequences, around 40% of them singletons. The source was CD8+ T cells from cultured PBMCs, collected from culture after CMV antigen stimulation. The receptors were sampled from a human donor in good health (CMV status not recorded). Some clones in this sample may be carry-over from other donors' samples. Each CDR3 is given with its conserved first and last residue. A D gene is named only where the DNA matches it firmly. Size is stated for part of the rows, as once, few or many counts, or as a class when the clone is expanded.

clone_size: few; j_call: TRBJ1-1; v_call: TRBV6-6; d_call: .; cdr3_aa: CASSTGYGEAFF; cdr3_nt: TGTGCCAGCAGTACAGGGTACGGTGAAGCTTTCTTT
clone_size: .; j_call: TRBJ2-7; v_call: TRBV6-5; d_call: .; cdr3_aa: CASSPTGIIYEQYF; cdr3_nt: TGTGCCAGCAGTCCCACCGGGATCATCTACGAGCAGTACTTC
clone_size: .; j_call: TRBJ2-1; v_call: TRBV7-8; d_call: TRBD2; cdr3_aa: CASSLMREGPQEQFF; cdr3_nt: TGTGCCAGCAGCTTAATGCGGGAGGGCCCGCAGGAGCAGTTCTTC
clone_size: once; j_call: TRBJ2-6; v_call: TRBV11-2; d_call: .; cdr3_aa: CASSPVAGSYSSGANVLTF; cdr3_nt: TGTGCCAGCAGCCCCGTCGCGGGCTCTTACTCCTCTGGGGCCAACGTCCTGACTTTC
clone_size: .; j_call: TRBJ2-3; v_call: TRBV5-4; d_call: .; cdr3_aa: CASSRSGAPGTDTQYF; cdr3_nt: TGTGCCAGCAGCCGAAGCGGAGCCCCTGGCACAGATACGCAGTATTTT
clone_size: few; j_call: TRBJ2-6; v_call: TRBV2; d_call: .; cdr3_aa: CASSLLNSGANVLTF; cdr3_nt: TGTGCCAGCAGCCTTCTAAACTCTGGGGCCAACGTCCTGACTTTC
clone_size: .; j_call: TRBJ2-3; v_call: TRBV5-4; d_call: .; cdr3_aa: CASSLGRGTDTQYF; cdr3_nt: TGTGCCAGCAGTTTAGGCAGAGGCACAGATACGCAGTATTTT
clone_size: few; j_call: TRBJ2-5; v_call: TRBV11-3; d_call: TRBD2; cdr3_aa: CASSSSGTRETQYF; cdr3_nt: TGTGCCAGCAGCTCCAGCGGGACCCGAGAGACCCAGTACTTC
clone_size: .; j_call: TRBJ1-6; v_call: TRBV27; d_call: TRBD1; cdr3_aa: CASSPTTGGAFSPLHF; cdr3_nt: TGTGCCAGCAGTCCGACGACAGGGGGCGCCTTTTCACCCCTCCACTTT
clone_size: .; j_call: TRBJ1-5; v_call: TRBV28; d_call: .; cdr3_aa: CASSLVPRSNQPQHF; cdr3_nt: TGTGCCAGCAGTTTGGTACCCCGCAGCAATCAGCCCCAGCATTTT
clone_size: .; j_call: TRBJ1-1; v_call: TRBV7-6; d_call: .; cdr3_aa: CASSFITDNTEAFF; cdr3_nt: TGTGCCAGCAGCTTTATTACGGATAACACTGAAGCTTTCTTT
clone_size: few; j_call: TRBJ2-1; v_call: TRBV27; d_call: .; cdr3_aa: CASSSIGGSSYNEQFF; cdr3_nt: TGTGCCAGCAGTTCCATAGGCGGCAGCTCCTACAATGAGCAGTTCTTC
clone_size: .; j_call: TRBJ2-1; v_call: TRBV19; d_call: TRBD2; cdr3_aa: CASSLWAGTSSNEQFF; cdr3_nt: TGTGCCAGTAGTTTATGGGCCGGGACTAGCTCGAATGAGCAGTTCTTC
clone_size: .; j_call: TRBJ2-1; v_call: TRBV7-6; d_call: TRBD2; cdr3_aa: CASSLERGNEQFF; cdr3_nt: TGTGCCAGCAGCTTAGAGCGGGGCAATGAGCAGTTCTTC
clone_size: .; j_call: TRBJ2-7; v_call: TRBV4-1; d_call: .; cdr3_aa: CASSQAYHPRIKPYEQYF; cdr3_nt: TGCGCCAGCAGCCAAGCTTACCATCCCCGGATTAAACCCTATGAGCAGTACTTC
clone_size: few; j_call: TRBJ2-2; v_call: TRBV20-1; d_call: TRBD2; cdr3_aa: CSARELAGASGELFF; cdr3_nt: TGCAGTGCTAGAGAACTAGCGGGAGCGAGCGGGGAGCTGTTTTTT
clone_size: .; j_call: TRBJ2-7; v_call: TRBV12-3/TRBV12-4; d_call: TRBD2; cdr3_aa: CARSLYNLAGGPYEQYF; cdr3_nt: TGTGCCAGAAGCCTATATAATCTAGCGGGGGGCCCCTACGAGCAGTACTTC
clone_size: few; j_call: TRBJ2-5; v_call: TRBV12-3/TRBV12-4; d_call: .; cdr3_aa: CASSDTRRTLGETQYF; cdr3_nt: TGTGCCAGCAGTGACACTCGTCGGACTCTTGGCGAGACCCAGTACTTC
clone_size: .; j_call: TRBJ2-7; v_call: TRBV27; d_call: .; cdr3_aa: CASSSRTDRSSYEQYF; cdr3_nt: TGTGCCAGCAGTAGCCGGACAGATAGGAGCTCCTACGAGCAGTACTTC
clone_size: few; j_call: TRBJ1-1; v_call: TRBV7-2; d_call: .; cdr3_aa: CASGGWDSLNTEAFF; cdr3_nt: TGTGCCAGCGGCGGCTGGGACTCACTGAACACTGAAGCTTTCTTT
clone_size: .; j_call: TRBJ2-1; v_call: TRBV9; d_call: TRBD2; cdr3_aa: CASSVVASGGANEQFF; cdr3_nt: TGTGCCAGCAGCGTAGTTGCTAGCGGGGGGGCCAATGAGCAGTTCTTC
clone_size: few; j_call: TRBJ2-2; v_call: TRBV7-2; d_call: TRBD1; cdr3_aa: CASSSTGTAPGELFF; cdr3_nt: TGTGCCAGCAGCTCCACAGGGACAGCCCCCGGGGAGCTGTTTTTT
clone_size: .; j_call: TRBJ1-1; v_call: TRBV6-6; d_call: TRBD1; cdr3_aa: CASSRRTGMNTEAFF; cdr3_nt: TGTGCCAGCAGCCGACGGACAGGGATGAACACTGAAGCTTTCTTT
clone_size: few; j_call: TRBJ1-1; v_call: TRBV6-4; d_call: TRBD1; cdr3_aa: CASGGTGSGGTEAFF; cdr3_nt: TGTGCCAGCGGCGGGACAGGGTCTGGTGGTACTGAAGCTTTCTTT
clone_size: .; j_call: TRBJ2-7; v_call: TRBV20-1; d_call: TRBD2; cdr3_aa: CSADLTSLATYEQYF; cdr3_nt: TGCAGTGCTGACCTGACTAGCTTAGCCACCTACGAGCAGTACTTC
clone_size: .; j_call: TRBJ2-1; v_call: TRBV7-3; d_call: .; cdr3_aa: CASSLLRGKVNEQFF; cdr3_nt: TGTGCCAGCAGCTTATTGCGGGGAAAAGTGAATGAGCAGTTCTTC
clone_size: few; j_call: TRBJ2-5; v_call: TRBV7-2; d_call: .; cdr3_aa: CASSYGELVRETQYF; cdr3_nt: TGTGCCAGCAGCTACGGGGAACTAGTGCGAGAGACCCAGTACTTC
clone_size: few; j_call: TRBJ2-7; v_call: TRBV7-9; d_call: TRBD2; cdr3_aa: CAIERGEWYEQYF; cdr3_nt: TGTGCCATCGAGCGGGGGGAGTGGTACGAGCAGTACTTC
clone_size: .; j_call: TRBJ1-4; v_call: TRBV28; d_call: .; cdr3_aa: CASRGAGMATNEKLFF; cdr3_nt: TGTGCCAGCCGGGGGGCCGGAATGGCAACTAATGAAAAACTGTTTTTT
clone_size: .; j_call: TRBJ2-5; v_call: TRBV2; d_call: .; cdr3_aa: CASSESNQETQYF; cdr3_nt: TGTGCCAGCAGTGAAAGCAACCAAGAGACCCAGTACTTC
clone_size: .; j_call: TRBJ1-5; v_call: TRBV27; d_call: TRBD1; cdr3_aa: CASSVTTGGLNQPQHF; cdr3_nt: TGTGCCAGCAGTGTTACTACAGGGGGCCTCAATCAGCCCCAGCATTTT
clone_size: few; j_call: TRBJ2-1; v_call: TRBV7-6; d_call: .; cdr3_aa: CASSLMEGNEQFF; cdr3_nt: TGTGCCAGCAGCTTGATGGAAGGGAATGAGCAGTTCTTC
clone_size: .; j_call: TRBJ2-3; v_call: TRBV27; d_call: .; cdr3_aa: CASSLAGWGDTQYF; cdr3_nt: TGTGCCAGCAGTTTAGCGGGTTGGGGAGATACGCAGTATTTT
clone_size: .; j_call: TRBJ2-1; v_call: TRBV27; d_call: TRBD2; cdr3_aa: CASSPLGGAGLDNEQFF; cdr3_nt: TGTGCCAGCAGTCCCCTCGGGGGAGCGGGGCTGGACAATGAGCAGTTCTTC
clone_size: .; j_call: TRBJ2-1; v_call: TRBV7-6; d_call: TRBD2; cdr3_aa: CASSSNRLAPYNEQFF; cdr3_nt: TGTGCCAGCAGCTCCAACAGACTAGCGCCATACAATGAGCAGTTCTTC
clone_size: many; j_call: TRBJ2-1; v_call: TRBV27; d_call: .; cdr3_aa: CASSPGTSGARWNEQFF; cdr3_nt: TGTGCCAGCAGTCCCGGGACATCCGGGGCAAGGTGGAATGAGCAGTTCTTC
clone_size: .; j_call: TRBJ2-1; v_call: TRBV6-6; d_call: .; cdr3_aa: CASSPTTSSYNEQFF; cdr3_nt: TGTGCCAGCAGTCCCACGACTAGCTCCTACAATGAGCAGTTCTTC
clone_size: few; j_call: TRBJ2-7; v_call: TRBV7-2; d_call: .; cdr3_aa: CASKLGFSYEQYF; cdr3_nt: TGTGCCAGCAAACTCGGCTTCTCCTACGAGCAGTACTTC
clone_size: few; j_call: TRBJ1-6; v_call: TRBV27; d_call: TRBD1; cdr3_aa: CASSLGQGAVYNSPLHF; cdr3_nt: TGTGCCAGCAGTTTAGGACAGGGGGCGGTCTATAATTCACCCCTCCACTTT
clone_size: .; j_call: TRBJ2-7; v_call: TRBV12-5; d_call: TRBD2; cdr3_aa: CASGWTSGAYLPDEQYF; cdr3_nt: TGTGCTAGTGGTTGGACTAGCGGGGCCTACCTCCCCGACGAGCAGTACTTC
clone_size: .; j_call: TRBJ2-5; v_call: TRBV5-1; d_call: TRBD1; cdr3_aa: CASSLELTGGLPQETQYF; cdr3_nt: TGCGCCAGCAGCTTGGAGCTGACAGGGGGTCTCCCCCAAGAGACCCAGTACTTC
clone_size: .; j_call: TRBJ2-7; v_call: TRBV7-2; d_call: .; cdr3_aa: CASSLTLHEKYF; cdr3_nt: TGTGCCAGCAGCCTTACACTACACGAGAAGTACTTC
clone_size: .; j_call: TRBJ2-7; v_call: TRBV28; d_call: .; cdr3_aa: CASSQRGRYSYEQYF; cdr3_nt: TGTGCCAGCAGTCAAAGGGGCAGATACTCCTACGAGCAGTACTTC
clone_size: .; j_call: TRBJ2-7; v_call: TRBV7-4; d_call: .; cdr3_aa: CASSFPRNYEQYF; cdr3_nt: TGTGCCAGCAGCTTCCCCAGGAACTACGAGCAGTACTTC